In its sample, the clone carrying this T cell receptor beta chain was seen once. The germline V gene has CDR1 SGHVS and CDR2 FQNEAQ. The CDR3 has 15 residues. V lost 4 bases, J lost 1 base, and 2 bases stayed unmatched. This sample is part of a study of T cell changes during pregnancy in multiple sclerosis. Using immunoSEQ multiplex PCR, the repertoire was profiled, and TCRdb retains in-frame clones only, with some absent. The sample holds about 110,000 clones; 80% to 95% are singletons and the top ten take over 0.65%. The TCR comes from a female donor in good health, enrolled as a control in a pregnancy study. Sample: peripheral blood, taken in the third trimester of pregnancy. The rearrangement links TRBV7-8 to TRBJ1-5, with 9 positions matching TRBD1. As DNA, the CDR3 is TGTGCCAGCAGCTCACAGGGGGCCAGCAATCAGCCCCAGCATTTT. It encodes CASSSQGASNQPQHF.